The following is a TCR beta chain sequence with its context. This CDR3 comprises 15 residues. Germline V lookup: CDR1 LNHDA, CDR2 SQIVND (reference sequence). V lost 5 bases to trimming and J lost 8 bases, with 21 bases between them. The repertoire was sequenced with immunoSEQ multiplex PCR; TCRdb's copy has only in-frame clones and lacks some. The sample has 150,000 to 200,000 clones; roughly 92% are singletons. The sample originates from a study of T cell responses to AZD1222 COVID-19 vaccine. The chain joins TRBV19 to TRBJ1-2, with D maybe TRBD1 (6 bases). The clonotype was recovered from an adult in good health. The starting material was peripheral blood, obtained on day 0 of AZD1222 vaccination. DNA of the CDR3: TGTGCCAGTAGTCCCTTACAGGGAGCCGTCTGGGGCTACACCTTC. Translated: CASSPLQGAVWGYTF.